The next 22 T cell receptor beta chains were all read from a single sample in a study of lymphopenia after photon versus proton radiotherapy. Only in-frame clones appear in the TCRdb table, and some are missing; sequencing was by immunoSEQ multiplex PCR. Among about 29,000 clones listed, roughly 90% were seen once. Sequences were derived from peripheral blood, sampled from a patient treated with proton-based radiotherapy. These receptors were obtained from a woman aged 55-70 years with cholangiocarcinoma. Some clones in this sample may be carry-over from other donors' samples.

V gene TRBV2 combines with J gene TRBJ1-5; TRBD1 matches 7 bases. This CDR3 is 16 amino acids long. Per the germline V gene, CDR1 is SNHLY and CDR2 is FYNNEI. Trimming at V came to 6 bases and at J to 0 bases, leaving 8 bases not matched to a gene. DNA of the CDR3: TGTGCCAGCAGCTTGTTAACAGGGGATAGCAATCAGCCCCAGCATTTT. Translation: CASSLLTGDSNQPQHF.

A few counts support this clone. The rearrangement uses TRBV7-3 and TRBJ2-3; no clear D. Germline V gives CDR1 SGHTA, CDR2 FQGTGA. With 1 base removed from V and 6 bases from J, the gap between germline ends came to 11 bases. The CDR3 sequence is 14 residues long. The CDR3 region has the DNA TGTGCCAGCAGCTTAAAGGCCTCCCGGGATACGCAGTATTTT. It codes for CASSLKASRDTQYF.

The chain carries TRBV6-5 and TRBJ1-2; no reliable D call. CDR1 and CDR2 (germline): MNHEY, SVGAGI. V was pared by 6 bases and J by 6 bases, with 17 bases between. This CDR3 has 14 residues. The CDR3 here is CASSQRTDGHGYTF. The CDR3 region has the DNA TGTGCCAGCAGCCAGAGGACGGATGGTCATGGCTACACCTTC.

The chain carries TRBV7-3 and TRBJ2-2; no clear D. The CDR3 contains 13 residues. V lost 5 bases to trimming and J lost 5 bases, with 9 bases between them. Germline CDR1 is SGHTA and CDR2 is FQGTGA. The DNA of the CDR3 is TGTGCCAGCAGCCCCGTACGTACCGGGGAGCTGTTTTTT. Encoded protein: CASSPVRTGELFF.

This clone was seen a single time. The chain is built from TRBV11-3 and TRBJ2-7; D gene ambiguous. Germline assignment: CDR1 SGHNT and CDR2 YENEEA. CDR3 length equals 15 residues. Trimming stripped 1 base from V and 4 bases from J, with 14 bases between. CDR3 bases: TGTGCCAGCAGCTTAGGGAGTGCCATCGGTTACGAGCAGTACTTC. This encodes CASSLGSAIGYEQYF.

The chain recombines TRBV7-2 with TRBJ1-1, with D hard to call. Germline assignment: CDR1 SGHTA and CDR2 FQGNSA. This CDR3 spans 14 amino acids. Trimming stripped 5 bases from V and 2 bases from J, with 12 bases between. The CDR3 region is CASSPARVNTEAFF. The CDR3 nucleotides are TGTGCCAGCAGCCCAGCAAGGGTTAACACTGAAGCTTTCTTT.

The gene calls are TRBV7-2 and TRBJ2-4; D is uncertain. Germline V gene data show CDR1 as SGHTA and CDR2 as FQGNSA. The CDR3 length is 15 residues. The ends were cut back, 5 bases at V and 0 bases at J, with 11 bases in the middle. The CDR3 bases are TGTGCCAGCAGCCCGAACTTAGTAGCCAAAAACATTCAGTACTTC. Protein: CASSPNLVAKNIQYF.

The rearrangement links TRBV5-1 to TRBJ2-1, with 8 nucleotides matching TRBD2. CDR1 SGHRS and CDR2 YFSETQ come from the germline V gene. The length of the CDR3 is 15 residues. The trim removed 0 bases at V and 9 bases at J, leaving 8 bases unmatched. CDR3 DNA sequence: TGCGCCAGCAGCTTGGCCGGGGGGGCGGCTCTTGAGCAGTTCTTC. It translates to CASSLAGGAALEQFF.

V gene TRBV14 combines with J gene TRBJ2-1; D remains ambiguous. The CDR3 sequence is 16 residues long. Trimming removed 1 base from V and 0 bases from J, with 10 bases in between. The germline gives CDR1 SGHDN, CDR2 FVKESK. The CDR3: CASSQGFQSSYNEQFF. As DNA, the CDR3 is TGTGCCAGCAGCCAAGGGTTCCAGAGCTCCTACAATGAGCAGTTCTTC.

The rearrangement uses TRBV5-6 and TRBJ2-5; TRBD1 might be the D (6 bases). The V end was cut by 1 base, the J end by 5 bases, with 15 bases between. The CDR3 is 15 residues long. Germline CDR1 reads SGHDT; CDR2 reads YYEEEE. CDR3 amino acids: CASSLIRGFGETQYF. CDR3 nucleotides: TGTGCCAGCAGCTTGATAAGGGGGTTCGGGGAGACCCAGTACTTC.

The chain carries TRBV23-1 and TRBJ2-6; D ambiguous. TRBV23-1 is placed among ORFs of uncertain function. CDR3 size: 18 residues. Trimming pared 5 bases from V and 5 bases from J, leaving 22 bases between. The DNA for the CDR3 is TGCGCCAGCAGTACTGTATATACGCAACAAAGTCGGGCCAACGTCCTGACTTTC. This sequence encodes CASSTVYTQQSRANVLTF.

The V and J genes are TRBV5-6 and TRBJ2-5; 13 bases map to TRBD2. The V segment lost 2 bases and the J segment 5 bases; nucleotides outside the gene matches: 12. This CDR3 comprises 18 residues. The germline gives CDR1 SGHDT, CDR2 YYEEEE. The CDR3 here is CASSFGTSGIRRGETQYF. The CDR3, as DNA: TGTGCCAGCAGCTTCGGGACTAGCGGGATCAGACGCGGGGAGACCCAGTACTTC.

The gene calls are TRBV7-9 and TRBJ2-1, with D possibly TRBD2 on 6 matching bases. From germline, CDR1 is SEHNR and CDR2 FQNEAQ (reference sequence). This CDR3 region has 16 residues. Trimming left V 4 bases short and J 8 bases short, with 21 bases between. In DNA, the CDR3 is TGTGCCAGCAGCTCTACCGGTTGGGGGGATAACGATGAGCAGTTCTTC. This translates into CASSSTGWGDNDEQFF. The full variable domain, its missing parts supplied by reference TRBV7-9 and TRBJ2-1, is DTGVSQNPRHKITKRGQNVTFRCDPISEHNRLYWYRQTLGQGPEFLTYFQNEAQLEKSRLLSDRFSAERPKGSFSTLEIQRTEQGDSAMYLCASSSTGWGDNDEQFFGPGTRLTVL.

CDR3: CASSSGGAGTGELFF. CDR3 coding DNA: TGTGCCAGCAGCTCCGGGGGGGCGGGCACCGGGGAGCTGTTTTTT. This chain links TRBV27 with TRBJ2-2, with TRBD2 matching 8 bases. V lost 6 bases and J lost 4; bases outside the gene matches: 7. Germline V CDR1 and CDR2: MNHEY, SMNVEV (reference sequence). The CDR3 loop spans 15 amino acids.

This rearrangement joins TRBV6-5 to TRBJ1-2, with D possibly TRBD1 on 5 matching bases. This CDR3 spans 14 amino acids. V was trimmed by 2 bases and J by 8 bases, leaving 15 bases between them. The germline V gene has CDR1 MNHEY and CDR2 SVGAGI. CDR3 in amino acids: CASSYTDTLGGYTF. CDR3 nucleotide sequence: TGTGCCAGCAGTTACACGGACACCCTAGGAGGCTACACCTTC.

The chain has TRBV9 and TRBJ2-3; no reliable D call. CDR1 and CDR2 from the germline V gene are SGDLS and YYNGEE. This CDR3 is built from 14 residues. The V gene lost 4 bases and the J gene lost 4 bases, with 13 bases spanning the gap. The CDR3 spells CASSLRPRADTQYF. The CDR3 bases are TGTGCCAGCAGCCTTCGGCCCCGGGCAGATACGCAGTATTTT.

V and J are TRBV7-9 and TRBJ2-7; D perhaps matches TRBD1 (5 bases). Germline lookup yields CDR1 SEHNR and CDR2 FQNEAQ (reference sequence). This CDR3 contains 14 residues. Trimming cost V 5 bases and J 0 bases, with 11 bases left between them. CDR3 in DNA: TGTGCCAGCAGCCGCGACAGCTACTCCTACGAGCAGTACTTC. Translation: CASSRDSYSYEQYF.

The V and J genes are TRBV7-6 and TRBJ2-7; 8 nucleotides line up with TRBD2. V dropped 4 bases and J dropped 6; count of bases not matched to a gene: 11. The V gene's germline CDR1 is SGHVS and CDR2 FNYEAQ. This CDR3 comprises 15 residues. The CDR3 reads CASSSGGAPWREQYF. CDR3 coding DNA: TGTGCCAGCAGCTCCGGGGGGGCCCCCTGGCGCGAGCAGTACTTC.

The V call is TRBV7-8, the J call TRBJ1-4; 7 nucleotides agree with TRBD1. This CDR3 comprises 15 residues. V shed 3 bases, J shed 5 bases, and the junction held 6 bases outside the gene matches. The germline V gene encodes CDR1 SGHVS and CDR2 FQNEAQ. CDR3 sequence reads: CASSFRGQRNEKLFF. Here the CDR3 DNA reads TGTGCCAGCAGCTTTAGGGGACAGCGCAATGAAAAACTGTTTTTT.

The V and J genes are TRBV18 and TRBJ2-1, with TRBD2 matching over 12 bases. This CDR3 contains 16 residues. The ends lost 4 bases at V and 7 bases at J; junction bases unmatched: 8. Germline lookup yields CDR1 KGHSH and CDR2 LQKENI. The CDR3 nucleotides read TGTGCCAGCTCACAACTGACTAGCGGGAGTAAAAATGAGCAGTTCTTC. It codes for CASSQLTSGSKNEQFF.

The gene calls are TRBV27 and TRBJ1-2; weak D call: TRBD1 (5 bases). Trimming left V 5 bases short and J 4 bases short, with 17 bases between. The CDR3 loop spans 15 amino acids. Germline V gene data show CDR1 as MNHEY and CDR2 as SMNVEV (reference sequence). This CDR3 is CASSLQGRFTYGYTF. CDR3 coding DNA: TGTGCCAGCAGTCTTCAGGGCCGCTTTACCTATGGCTACACCTTC.

V and J are TRBV5-1 and TRBJ2-5; TRBD2 matches at 8 bases. Germline CDR1 is SGHRS and CDR2 is YFSETQ. Trimming at V came to 2 bases and at J to 7 bases, leaving 7 bases not matched to a gene. The CDR3 covers 14 residues. CDR3 DNA sequence: TGCGCCAGCAGCTTCAGCGGGAGTGTAGGGACCCAGTACTTC. This sequence encodes CASSFSGSVGTQYF.